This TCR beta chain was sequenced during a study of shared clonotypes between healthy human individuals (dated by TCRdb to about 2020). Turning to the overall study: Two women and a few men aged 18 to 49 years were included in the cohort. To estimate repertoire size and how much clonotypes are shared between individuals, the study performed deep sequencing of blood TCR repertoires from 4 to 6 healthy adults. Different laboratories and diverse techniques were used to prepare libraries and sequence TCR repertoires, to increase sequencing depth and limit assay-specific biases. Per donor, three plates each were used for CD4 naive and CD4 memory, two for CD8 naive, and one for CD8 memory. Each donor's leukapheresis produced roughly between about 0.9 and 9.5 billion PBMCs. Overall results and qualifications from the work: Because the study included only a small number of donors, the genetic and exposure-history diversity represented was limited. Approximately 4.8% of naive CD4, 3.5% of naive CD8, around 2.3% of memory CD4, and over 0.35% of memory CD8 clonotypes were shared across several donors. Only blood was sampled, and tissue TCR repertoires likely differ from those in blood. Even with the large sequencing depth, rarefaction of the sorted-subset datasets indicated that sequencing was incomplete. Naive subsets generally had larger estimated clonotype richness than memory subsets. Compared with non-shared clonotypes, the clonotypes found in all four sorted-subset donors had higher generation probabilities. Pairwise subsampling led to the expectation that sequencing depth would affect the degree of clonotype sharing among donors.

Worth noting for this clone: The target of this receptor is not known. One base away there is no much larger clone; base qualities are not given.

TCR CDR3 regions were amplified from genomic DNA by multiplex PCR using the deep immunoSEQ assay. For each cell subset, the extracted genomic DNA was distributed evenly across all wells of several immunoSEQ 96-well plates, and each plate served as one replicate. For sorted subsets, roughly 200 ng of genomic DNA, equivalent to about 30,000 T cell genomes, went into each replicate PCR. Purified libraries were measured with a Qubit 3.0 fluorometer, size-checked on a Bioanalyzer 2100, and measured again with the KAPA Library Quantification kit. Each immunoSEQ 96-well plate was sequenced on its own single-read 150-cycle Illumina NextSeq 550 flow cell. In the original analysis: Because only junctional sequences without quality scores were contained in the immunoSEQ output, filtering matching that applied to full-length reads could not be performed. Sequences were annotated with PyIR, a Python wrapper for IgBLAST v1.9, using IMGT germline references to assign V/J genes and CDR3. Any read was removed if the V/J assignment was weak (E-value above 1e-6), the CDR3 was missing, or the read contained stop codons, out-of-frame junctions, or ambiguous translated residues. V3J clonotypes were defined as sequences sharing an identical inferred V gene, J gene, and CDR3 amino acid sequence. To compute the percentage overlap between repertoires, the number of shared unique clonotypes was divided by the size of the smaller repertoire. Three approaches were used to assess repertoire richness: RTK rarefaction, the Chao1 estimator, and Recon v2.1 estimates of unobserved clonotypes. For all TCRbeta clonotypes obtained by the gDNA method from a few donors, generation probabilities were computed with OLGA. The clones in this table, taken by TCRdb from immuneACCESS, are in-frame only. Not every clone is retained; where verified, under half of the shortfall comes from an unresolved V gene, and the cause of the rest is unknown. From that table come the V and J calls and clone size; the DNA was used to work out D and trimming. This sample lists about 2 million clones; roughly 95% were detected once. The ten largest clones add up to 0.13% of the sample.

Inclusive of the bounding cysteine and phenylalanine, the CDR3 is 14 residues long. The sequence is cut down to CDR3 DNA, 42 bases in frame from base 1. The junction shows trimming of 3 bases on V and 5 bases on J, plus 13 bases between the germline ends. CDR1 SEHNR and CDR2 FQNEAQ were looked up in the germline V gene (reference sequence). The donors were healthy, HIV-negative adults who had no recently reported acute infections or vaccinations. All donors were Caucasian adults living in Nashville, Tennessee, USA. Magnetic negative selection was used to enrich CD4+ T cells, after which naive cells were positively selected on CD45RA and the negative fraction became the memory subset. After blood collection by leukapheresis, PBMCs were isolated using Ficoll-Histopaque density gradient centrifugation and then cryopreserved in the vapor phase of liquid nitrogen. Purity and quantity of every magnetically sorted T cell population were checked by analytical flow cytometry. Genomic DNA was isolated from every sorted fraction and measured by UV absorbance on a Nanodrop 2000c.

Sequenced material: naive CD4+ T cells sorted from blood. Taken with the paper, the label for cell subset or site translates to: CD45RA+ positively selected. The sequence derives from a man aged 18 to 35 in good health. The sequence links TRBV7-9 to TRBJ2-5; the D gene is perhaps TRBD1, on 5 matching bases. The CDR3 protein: CASSFFQGGETQYF. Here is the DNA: TGTGCCAGCAGCTTCTTCCAGGGCGGCGAGACCCAGTACTTC.